The present T cell receptor (beta chain) was sequenced within a study of Graves' ophthalmopathy and Graves' hyperthyroidism. The wider study: At the time of initial diagnosis and before any treatment, peripheral blood was collected.

Germline V gives CDR1 SGHTA, CDR2 FQGTGA. The CDR3 is 15 residues long. Comments on this clonotype: As yet, its antigen is unknown. The junction departs from germline at one end; a sequencing error may be responsible.

CDR3 regions of TCR beta were amplified from RNA transcripts. HTBI-primed RT-PCR formed the first round, and a multiplex PCR formed the second. MiXCR, run by TCRdb on the multiplex PCR reads, gives a single entry per CDR3 protein. The data contain hundreds of thousands of distinct CDR3 sequences, over 40% of them singletons. Exclusion criteria comprised other autoimmune diseases, uncontrolled infections, pregnancy or lactation in patients. The PBMC fraction was derived from around 9.5 ml of fresh peripheral blood. Notes on the study in general: Prediction of ophthalmopathy progression reached about 65% sensitivity and under 80% specificity.

The V and J genes are TRBV7-3 and TRBJ2-5; 8 positions agree with TRBD2. The sequence was obtained from an adult man with Graves' ophthalmopathy. The sequencing input was peripheral blood. CDR3 DNA sequence: TGTGCCAGCAGCTTAACTAGCGGGACACAAGACACCCAGTACTTC. This sequence encodes CASSLTSGTQDTQYF.